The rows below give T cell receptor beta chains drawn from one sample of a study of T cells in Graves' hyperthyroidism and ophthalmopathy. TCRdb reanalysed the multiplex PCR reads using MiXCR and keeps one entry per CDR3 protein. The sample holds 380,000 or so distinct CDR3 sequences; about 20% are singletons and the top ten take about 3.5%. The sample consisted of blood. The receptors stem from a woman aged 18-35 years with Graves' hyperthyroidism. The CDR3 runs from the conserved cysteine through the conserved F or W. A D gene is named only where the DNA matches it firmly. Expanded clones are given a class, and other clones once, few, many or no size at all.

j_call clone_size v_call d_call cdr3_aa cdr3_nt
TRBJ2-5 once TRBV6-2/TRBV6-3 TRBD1 CASSSAPGGEVTRQETQYF TGTGCCAGCAGTTCGGCTCCAGGGGGTGAAGTCACCCGTCAAGAGACCCAGTACTTC
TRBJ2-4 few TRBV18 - CASSPPGQGLIAKNIQYF TGTGCCAGCTCACCACCAGGACAAGGCCTAATAGCCAAAAACATTCAGTACTTC
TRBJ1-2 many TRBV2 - CASTSGGVFYGYTF TGTGCCAGCACCTCGGGAGGTGTATTCTATGGCTACACCTTC
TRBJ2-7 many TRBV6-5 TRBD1 CASSFLADRAYEQYF TGTGCCAGCAGTTTCTTAGCGGACAGGGCCTACGAGCAGTACTTC
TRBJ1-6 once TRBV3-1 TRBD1 CASSQDQGGGGSPLHF TGTGCCAGCAGCCAAGATCAGGGGGGTGGGGGTTCACCCCTCCACTTT
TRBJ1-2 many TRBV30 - CAWKLLAGYTF TGTGCCTGGAAGTTGCTGGCTGGCTACACCTTC
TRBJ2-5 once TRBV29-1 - CSVGGRQAETQYF TGCAGCGTTGGGGGACGGCAGGCAGAGACCCAGTACTTC
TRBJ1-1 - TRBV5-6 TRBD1 CASSSRLGTGGTEAFF TGTGCCAGCAGCTCCCGACTCGGGACAGGGGGGACTGAAGCTTTCTTT
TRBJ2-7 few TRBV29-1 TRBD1 CSVEALRPGQIYEQYF TGCAGCGTTGAAGCCCTACGTCCGGGACAGATCTACGAGCAGTACTTC
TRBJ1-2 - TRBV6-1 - CASSLQDRANYGYTF TGTGCCAGCAGTCTGCAGGACCGAGCTAACTATGGCTACACCTTC
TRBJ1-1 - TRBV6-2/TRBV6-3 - CASSSTGGRHTEAFF TGTGCCAGCAGTTCCACCGGGGGGCGGCACACTGAAGCTTTCTTT
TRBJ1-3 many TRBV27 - CASSPSAGQDTIYF TGTGCCAGCAGCCCCTCGGCGGGTCAGGACACCATATATTTT
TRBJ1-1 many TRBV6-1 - CASRTAMNTEAFF TGTGCCAGCAGGACAGCCATGAACACTGAAGCTTTCTTT
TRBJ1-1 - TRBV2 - CAIVDREAFF TGTGCCATCGTAGACAGGGAAGCTTTCTTT
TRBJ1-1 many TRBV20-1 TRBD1 CSARGTERAFF TGCAGTGCTAGGGGGACAGAGCGAGCTTTCTTT
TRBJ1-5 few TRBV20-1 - CSAREAGASWNQPQHF TGCAGTGCTAGAGAGGCAGGGGCGTCTTGGAATCAGCCCCAGCATTTT
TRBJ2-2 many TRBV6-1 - CASSEALDTGELFF TGTGCCAGCAGTGAAGCACTGGACACCGGGGAGCTGTTTTTT
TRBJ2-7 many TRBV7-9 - CASSPPPADSYEQYF TGTGCCAGCAGCCCCCCTCCTGCGGACTCCTACGAGCAGTACTTC
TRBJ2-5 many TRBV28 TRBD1 CASSFTQGAGGETQYF TGTGCCAGCAGTTTTACCCAGGGGGCCGGTGGAGAGACCCAGTACTTC
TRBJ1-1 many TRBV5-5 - CASNKHGPNTEAFF TGTGCCAGCAACAAACACGGACCTAACACTGAAGCTTTCTTT
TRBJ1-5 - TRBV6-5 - CASSDSGGVRPQHF TGTGCCAGCAGTGACTCCGGAGGGGTCCGGCCCCAGCATTTT
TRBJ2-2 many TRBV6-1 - CASSEDTGTGELFF TGTGCCAGCAGTGAAGACACCGGAACCGGGGAGCTGTTTTTT
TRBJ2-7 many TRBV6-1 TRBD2 CASGPGGPYEQYF TGTGCCAGCGGTCCGGGGGGACCCTACGAGCAGTACTTC
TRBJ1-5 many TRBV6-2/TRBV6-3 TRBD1 CASSGTDNQPQHF TGTGCCAGCAGTGGGACAGACAATCAGCCCCAGCATTTT
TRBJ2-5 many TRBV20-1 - CGYPGWYETQYF TGCGGTTACCCGGGGTGGTACGAGACCCAGTACTTC
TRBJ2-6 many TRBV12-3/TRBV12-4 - CASSRQVSGANVLTF TGTGCCAGCAGTCGCCAGGTCTCTGGGGCCAACGTCCTGACTTTC
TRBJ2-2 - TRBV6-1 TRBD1 CASTADRAGLDTGEPFF TGTGCCAGCACCGCGGACAGGGCGGGATTGGACACCGGGGAGCCGTTTTTT